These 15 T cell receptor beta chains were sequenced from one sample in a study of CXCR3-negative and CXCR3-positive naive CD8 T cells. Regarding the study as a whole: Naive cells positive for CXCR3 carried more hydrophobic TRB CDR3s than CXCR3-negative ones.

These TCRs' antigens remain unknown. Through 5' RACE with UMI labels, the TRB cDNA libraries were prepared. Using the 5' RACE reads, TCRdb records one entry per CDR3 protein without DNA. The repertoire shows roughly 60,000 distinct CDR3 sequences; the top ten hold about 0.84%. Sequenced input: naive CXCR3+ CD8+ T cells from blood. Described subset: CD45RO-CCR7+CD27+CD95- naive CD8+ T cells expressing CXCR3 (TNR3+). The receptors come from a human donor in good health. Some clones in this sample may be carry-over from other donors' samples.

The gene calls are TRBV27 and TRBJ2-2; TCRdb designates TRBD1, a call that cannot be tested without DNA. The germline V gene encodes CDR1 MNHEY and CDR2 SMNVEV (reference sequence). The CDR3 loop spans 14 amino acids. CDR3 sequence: CASSFGISAGELFF.

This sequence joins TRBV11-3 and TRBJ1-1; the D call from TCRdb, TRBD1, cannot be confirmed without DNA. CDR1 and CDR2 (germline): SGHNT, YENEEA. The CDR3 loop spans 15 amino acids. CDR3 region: CASSFPRTGNTEAFF.

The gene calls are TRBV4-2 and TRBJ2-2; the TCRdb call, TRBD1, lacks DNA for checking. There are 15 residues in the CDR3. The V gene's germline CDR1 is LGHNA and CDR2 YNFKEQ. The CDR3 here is CASSQTGDHTGELFF.

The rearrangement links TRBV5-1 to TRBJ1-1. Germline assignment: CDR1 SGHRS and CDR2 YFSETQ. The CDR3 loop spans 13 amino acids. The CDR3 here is CASSADRNTEAFF.

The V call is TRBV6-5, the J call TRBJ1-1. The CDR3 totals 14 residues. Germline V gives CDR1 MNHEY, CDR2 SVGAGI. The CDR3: CASNLGHQNTEAFF.

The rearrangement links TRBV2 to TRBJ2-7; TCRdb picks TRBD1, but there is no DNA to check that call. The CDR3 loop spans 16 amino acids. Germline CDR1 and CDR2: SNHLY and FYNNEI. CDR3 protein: CASSVTRGGLSYEQYF.

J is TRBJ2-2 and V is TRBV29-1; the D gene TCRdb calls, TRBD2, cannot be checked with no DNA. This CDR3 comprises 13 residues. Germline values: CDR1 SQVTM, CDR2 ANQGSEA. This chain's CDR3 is CSVDKRDTGELFF.

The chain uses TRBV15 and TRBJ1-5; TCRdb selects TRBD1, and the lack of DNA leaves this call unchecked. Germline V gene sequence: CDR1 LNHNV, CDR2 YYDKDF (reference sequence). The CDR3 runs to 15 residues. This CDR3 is CATSGDRGRNQPQHF.

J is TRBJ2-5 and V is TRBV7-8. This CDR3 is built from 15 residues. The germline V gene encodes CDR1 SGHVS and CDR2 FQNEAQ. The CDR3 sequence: CASSLVVGTDGTQYF.

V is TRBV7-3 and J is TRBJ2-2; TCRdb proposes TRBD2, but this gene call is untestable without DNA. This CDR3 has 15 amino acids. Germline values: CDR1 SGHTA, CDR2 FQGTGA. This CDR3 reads CASSSSGGPPGELFF.

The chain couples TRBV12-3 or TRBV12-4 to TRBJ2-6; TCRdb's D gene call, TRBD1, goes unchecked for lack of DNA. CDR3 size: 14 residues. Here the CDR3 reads CASVPGGGANVLTF.

The CDR3 region is CASSVGYGYTF. V and J are TRBV25-1 and TRBJ1-2. The CDR3 covers 11 residues. Germline CDR1 and CDR2: MGHDK and SYGVNS.

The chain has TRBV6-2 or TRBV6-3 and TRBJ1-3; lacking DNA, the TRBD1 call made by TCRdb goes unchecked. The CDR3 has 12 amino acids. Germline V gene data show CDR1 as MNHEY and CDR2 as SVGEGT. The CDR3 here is CASNPPGNTIYF.

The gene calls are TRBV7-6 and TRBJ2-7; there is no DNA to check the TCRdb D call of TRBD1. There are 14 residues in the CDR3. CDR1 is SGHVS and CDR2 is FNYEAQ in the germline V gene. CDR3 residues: CASSSGTGVYEQYF. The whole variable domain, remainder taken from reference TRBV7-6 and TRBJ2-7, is GAGVSQSPRYKVTKRGQDVALRCDPISGHVSLYWYRQALGQGPEFLTYFNYEAQQDKSGLPNDRFSAERPEGSISTLTIQRTEQRDSAMYRCASSSGTGVYEQYFGPGTRLTVT.

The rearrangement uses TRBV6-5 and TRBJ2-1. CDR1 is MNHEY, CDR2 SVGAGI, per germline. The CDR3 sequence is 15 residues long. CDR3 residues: CASSYLGSSYNEQFF.